This passage covers 12 T cell receptor beta chains from one sample sequenced in a study of human T cells and chemical hapten exposure (dated by TCRdb to about 2021). Interpreted using the paper, the time point label stands for: patch test 1, 2 weeks after DPC sensitization. The sample's treatment or condition, from its label and the paper: therapeutic diphenylcyclopropenone sensitization with weekly scalp DPC. Library method: RACE. The instrument was a NextSeq 500. TCRdb redid the processing of the public reads, applying fastp at Q25 and MiXCR, and retained in-frame beta chains. Rows merge per CDR3 protein into single entries with the most common DNA and genes. The sample table records roughly 160,000 distinct CDR3 sequences; about 14% of these occur just once. The ten largest account for 1.5% to 2% of the sample. Sequenced material: whole blood, taken in connection with sensitization to the hapten diphenylcyclopropenone (DPC). These receptors were obtained from a woman aged 25-40 years with alopecia areata. Some clones in this sample may be carry-over from other donors' samples.

The chain joins TRBV18 to TRBJ1-4; unclear D gene. The CDR3 runs to 16 residues. In germline, CDR1 is KGHSH, CDR2 LQKENI. Trimming took off 2 bases at V and 4 bases at J, with 14 bases between the two ends. Here the CDR3 DNA reads TGTGCCAGCTCACCAGGCCCCCCGGAGCTTAATGAAAAACTGTTTTTT. This gives the protein CASSPGPPELNEKLFF.

This clonotype has more than one count but fewer than ten. The chain has TRBV28 and TRBJ1-1; D remains ambiguous. The CDR3 is 10 amino acids. Germline assignment: CDR1 MDHEN and CDR2 SYDVKM. V lost 10 bases and J 3 bases, leaving 6 bases between the germline ends. CDR3 region: CATIYTEAFF. The DNA for the CDR3 is TGTGCCACCATATACACTGAAGCTTTCTTT.

This chain links TRBV7-2 with TRBJ1-6; D call uncertain. Trimming removed 5 bases from V and 0 bases from J, with 14 bases in between. Germline V gene lookup returns CDR1 SGHTA and CDR2 FQGNSA. The CDR3 contains 17 residues. The CDR3 here is CASSPERRSSYNSPLHF. CDR3 DNA: TGTGCCAGCAGCCCCGAACGTCGAAGCTCCTATAATTCACCCCTCCACTTT.

This clonotype was counted at least ten times. This chain links TRBV20-1 with TRBJ2-7, with 11 bases identical to TRBD2. Germline CDR1 and CDR2: DFQATT and SNEGSKA (reference sequence). Unmatched junction bases numbered 6, after V lost 5 bases and J lost 3 bases. The CDR3 is 14 residues long. The CDR3 sequence is CSAGRLAGIYEQYF. The CDR3 coding sequence is TGCAGTGCTGGGAGACTAGCGGGGATCTACGAGCAGTACTTC.

This clonotype was found a few times. The rearrangement links TRBV29-1 to TRBJ1-5, with 7 positions matching TRBD1. Per the germline V gene, CDR1 is SQVTM and CDR2 is ANQGSEA. CDR3 size: 13 residues. Trimming at V came to 4 bases and at J to 5 bases, leaving 5 bases not matched to a gene. CDR3 DNA: TGCAGCGTTGGACAGGGCGGGGATCAGCCCCAGCATTTT. It specifies CSVGQGGDQPQHF.

The rearrangement uses TRBV5-6 and TRBJ1-4; D is undetermined. Germline V gene lookup returns CDR1 SGHDT and CDR2 YYEEEE. The CDR3 covers 15 residues. The V gene lost 3 bases and the J gene lost 5 bases, with 14 bases spanning the gap. Written as DNA, the CDR3 is TGTGCCAGCAGCTCCACAGCGAGACTAAATGAAAAACTGTTTTTT. Translating it yields CASSSTARLNEKLFF.

The rearrangement links TRBV12-3 or TRBV12-4 to TRBJ1-1; no definite D call. The CDR3 extends over 14 amino acids. V shed 8 bases and J shed 3 bases, with 16 bases lying between them. The CDR3 DNA reads TGTGCCAGCCTCCTTGGGATGGAGGACACTGAAGCTTTCTTT. Amino acid sequence: CASLLGMEDTEAFF.

This clonotype was seen a handful of times. This sequence joins TRBV19 and TRBJ1-6, with 7 bases that match TRBD1. V was pared by 2 bases and J by 9 bases, with 4 bases of the junction left unmatched. The CDR3 runs to 14 residues. The germline gives CDR1 LNHDA, CDR2 SQIVND (reference sequence). CDR3 in DNA: TGTGCCAGTAGTATACGACAGGGCAGTTCACCCCTCCACTTT. Encoded protein: CASSIRQGSSPLHF.

This chain uses TRBV2 with TRBJ2-5; D gene uncertain. V was clipped by 4 bases and J by 4 bases, with 7 bases between them. Germline CDR1 SNHLY, CDR2 FYNNEI. The CDR3 has 12 residues. CDR3 nucleotide sequence: TGTGCCAGCAGTGTGGTCCGAGAGACCCAGTACTTC. Protein product: CASSVVRETQYF. Full variable domain (outside the CDR3, taken from reference TRBV2 and TRBJ2-5): EPEVTQTPSHQVTQMGQEVILRCVPISNHLYFYWYRQILGQKVEFLVSFYNNEISEKSEIFDDQFSVERPDGSNFTLKIRSTKLEDSAMYFCASSVVRETQYFGPGTRLLVL.

This clonotype has only a few counts. The rearrangement uses TRBV20-1 and TRBJ2-3, with TRBD1 as a possible D gene (6 bases). The CDR3 is made up of 15 amino acids. V was trimmed by 1 base and J by 2 bases, leaving 13 bases between them. Germline V CDR1 and CDR2: DFQATT, SNEGSKA (reference sequence). CDR3 amino acids: CSARGRTDHTDTQYF. DNA of the CDR3: TGCAGTGCTAGAGGAAGGACAGACCACACAGATACGCAGTATTTT.

The J gene is TRBJ1-1, the V gene TRBV10-3; the D gene is possibly TRBD1 (5 bases). The germline gives CDR1 ENHRY, CDR2 SYGVKD. The CDR3 length is 15 residues. V was clipped by 0 bases and J by 1 base, with 9 bases between them. This chain's CDR3 is CAISESPGSNTEAFF. In DNA form, the CDR3 reads TGTGCCATCAGTGAGTCGCCAGGGTCGAACACTGAAGCTTTCTTT.

In this sample, this clonotype turned up a few times. The J gene is TRBJ2-1, the V gene TRBV7-9; D is undetermined. This CDR3 is built from 14 residues. CDR1 is SEHNR and CDR2 is FQNEAQ in the germline V gene (reference sequence). The ends were cut back, 5 bases at V and 4 bases at J, with 12 bases in the middle. The DNA of the CDR3 is TGTGCCAGCAGCCCCCGTTACAGTTACAATGAGCAGTTCTTC. It codes for CASSPRYSYNEQFF.